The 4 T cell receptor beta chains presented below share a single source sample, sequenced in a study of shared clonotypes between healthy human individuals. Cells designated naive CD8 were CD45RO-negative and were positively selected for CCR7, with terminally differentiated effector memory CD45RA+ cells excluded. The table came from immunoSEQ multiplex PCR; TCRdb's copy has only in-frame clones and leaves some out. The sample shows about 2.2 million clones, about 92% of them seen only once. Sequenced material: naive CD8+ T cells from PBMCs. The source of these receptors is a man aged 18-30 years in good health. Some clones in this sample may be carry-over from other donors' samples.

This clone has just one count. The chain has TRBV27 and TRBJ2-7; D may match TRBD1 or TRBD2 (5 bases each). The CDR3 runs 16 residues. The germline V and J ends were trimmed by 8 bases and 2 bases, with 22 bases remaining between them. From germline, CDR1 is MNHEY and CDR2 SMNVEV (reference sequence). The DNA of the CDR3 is TGTGCCAGCCGGGACCTTATGGCAGGTTCAACCTACGAGCAGTACTTC. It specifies CASRDLMAGSTYEQYF.

CDR3 amino acids: CATAFKAGGLEQYF. The CDR3 DNA reads TGTGCCACCGCATTTAAGGCAGGGGGTTTGGAGCAGTACTTC. J is TRBJ2-7 and V is TRBV28; 7 bases are shared with TRBD1. J was trimmed by 7 bases and V by 10 bases; bases with no gene match: 16. This CDR3 region has 14 residues. Germline-derived CDR1 and CDR2 are MDHEN and SYDVKM.

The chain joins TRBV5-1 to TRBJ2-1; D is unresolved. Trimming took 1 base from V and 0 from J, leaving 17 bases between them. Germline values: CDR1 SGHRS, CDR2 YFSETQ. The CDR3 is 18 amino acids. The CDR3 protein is CASSLRPGVLSSYNEQFF. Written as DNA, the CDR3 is TGCGCCAGCAGCTTGCGTCCAGGAGTGCTGAGCTCCTACAATGAGCAGTTCTTC.

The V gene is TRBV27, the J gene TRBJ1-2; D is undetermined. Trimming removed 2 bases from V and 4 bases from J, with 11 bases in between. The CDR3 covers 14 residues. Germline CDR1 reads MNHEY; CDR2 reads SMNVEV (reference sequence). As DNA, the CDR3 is TGTGCCAGCAGTTTACGGGGAAATGGCTATGGCTACACCTTC. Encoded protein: CASSLRGNGYGYTF.